One and the same sample provided the 2 T cell receptor beta chains below, sequenced in a study of T cell responses to AZD1222 COVID-19 vaccine. The table came from immunoSEQ multiplex PCR; TCRdb's copy has only in-frame clones and leaves some out. Of 95,000 to 150,000 clones in the sample, approximately 88% were seen once. The sequencing used peripheral blood, collected on day 0 of AZD1222 vaccination. These receptors originate from an adult in good health.

This clone was observed a single time. The chain recombines TRBV6-5 with TRBJ1-1; TRBD1 matches at 7 bases. The CDR3 covers 10 residues. CDR1 is MNHEY, CDR2 SVGAGI, per germline. CDR3 in amino acids: CATLDREAFF. The CDR3 nucleotides are TGTGCTACCTTGGACAGGGAAGCTTTCTTT.

This chain connects TRBV28 to TRBJ2-3; 7 positions match TRBD1. CDR1 is MDHEN and CDR2 is SYDVKM in the germline V gene. CDR3 length: 15 residues. Trimming cost V 4 bases and J 2 bases; bases outside gene matches: 6. The CDR3 nucleotides are TGTGCCAGCAGTTCCTCGGGACAGCCCACAGATACGCAGTATTTT. This codes for CASSSSGQPTDTQYF.